Listed below are T cell receptor beta chains from one sample, sequenced in a study of T cell responses to AZD1222 COVID-19 vaccine. Sequencing was performed with immunoSEQ multiplex PCR; in TCRdb, only in-frame clones are kept and a portion is missing. Of 200,000 or so clones listed, around 87% are singletons. Sequences were derived from peripheral blood, sampled on day 0 of MenACWY control vaccination. These receptors originate from an adult in good health. CDR3s include the opening cysteine and the closing phenylalanine or tryptophan. A D gene is named only where the DNA matches it firmly. Expanded clones get a size class; other rows say once, few or many, or leave the size out.

TRBV28	TRBD1	-	TRBJ1-3	TGTGCCAGCAGCGGAAGCAGGGGGAACGTCGCTGGAAACACCATATATTTT	CASSGSRGNVAGNTIYF
TRBV27	-	-	TRBJ2-2	TGTGCCAGCAGCCCGGCGGCGGCTCCCACCGGGGAGCTGTTTTTT	CASSPAAAPTGELFF
TRBV3-1/TRBV3-2	-	-	TRBJ1-5	TGTGCCAGCAGCCAAGATGCAGGGGCCGGGCAGCCCCAGCATTTT	CASSQDAGAGQPQHF
TRBV21-1	-	-	TRBJ2-7	TGTGCCAGCAGCAAAGTAGGTGCGAGCGGGAGTACCTACGAGCAGTACTTC	CASSKVGASGSTYEQYF
TRBV27	TRBD1	-	TRBJ1-1	TGTGCCAGCAGTTCCGGGACAGAGACCACTGAAGCTTTCTTT	CASSSGTETTEAFF
TRBV19	-	-	TRBJ2-6	TGTGCCAGTAGTAGACGTAAGAGCTCTGGGGCCAACGTCCTGACTTTC	CASSRRKSSGANVLTF
TRBV4-1	-	-	TRBJ2-1	TGCGCCAGCAGCCAAGATCGGCACGGGACTCCCCCGTACAATGAGCAGTTCTTC	CASSQDRHGTPPYNEQFF
TRBV20-1	-	-	TRBJ2-5	TGCAGTGCCCCAGAGACCCAGTACTTC	CSAPETQYF
TRBV3-1/TRBV3-2	TRBD1	-	TRBJ1-6	TGTGCCAGCAGCCGAGGGACAGGGGCATATAATTCACCCCTCCACTTT	CASSRGTGAYNSPLHF
TRBV27	-	-	TRBJ1-1	TGTGCCAGCAGTTCCAGGAGGACTGAAGCTTTCTTT	CASSSRRTEAFF
TRBV11-2	TRBD2	once	TRBJ2-1	TGTGCCAGCAGCTTAGATCGCGGGGGGCAGTTCTTC	CASSLDRGGQFF
TRBV13	-	-	TRBJ2-3	TGTGCCAGCAGCTTATGGGGGACCACAGATACGCAGTATTTT	CASSLWGTTDTQYF
TRBV3-1/TRBV3-2	-	-	TRBJ2-7	TGTGCCAGCAGCCAAGAGTACGAGCAGTACTTC	CASSQEYEQYF
TRBV7-9	TRBD1	-	TRBJ1-1	TGTGCCAGCAGCTTCCCCGGGACAGATAACACTGAAGCTTTCTTT	CASSFPGTDNTEAFF
TRBV12-5	TRBD1	-	TRBJ1-1	TGTGCTAGTGGTTCGACGGGACAGGGGGCGAGCACTGAAGCTTTCTTT	CASGSTGQGASTEAFF
TRBV5-4	TRBD2	-	TRBJ2-7	TGTGCCAGCAGGCCGAGCGGGGGCAAGCAGTACTTC	CASRPSGGKQYF
TRBV7-9	-	few	TRBJ2-5	TGTGCCAGCAGCGTAGGGGATAGGGCGTTTAAAGAGACCCAGTACTTC	CASSVGDRAFKETQYF
TRBV6-5	-	-	TRBJ2-7	TGTGCCAGCAGCACCCCCCGCTACTCCTACGAGCAGTACTTC	CASSTPRYSYEQYF
TRBV11-2	TRBD1	-	TRBJ1-1	TGTGCCAGCACCCTGGACAGGGGAAGTCGTAAAGCTTTCTTT	CASTLDRGSRKAFF
TRBV15	TRBD2	-	TRBJ2-3	TGTGCCACCAGCAGAGATCATTCTAGCGGGGGACCGAGCACAGATACGCAGTATTTT	CATSRDHSSGGPSTDTQYF
TRBV28	-	-	TRBJ1-2	TGTGCCAGCAGTTTATGGGGGTACTATGGCTACACCTTC	CASSLWGYYGYTF
TRBV7-2	TRBD1	-	TRBJ1-5	TGTGCCAGCAGCTTAGAAGACAGGGCAAATCAGCCCCAGCATTTT	CASSLEDRANQPQHF